This T cell receptor (beta chain) came from a study of response to subunit inactivated influenza vaccine. TCRdb redid the calling of the RT-PCR reads with MiXCR, one entry per CDR3 protein. The sample lists approximately 530,000 distinct CDR3 sequences, roughly 13% occurring once. The CDR3 runs 16 residues. Looked up from germline, CDR1 is SGHKS and CDR2 is YYEKEE (reference sequence). V was pared by 5 bases and J by 2 bases, with 11 bases of the junction left unmatched. Study observations and caveats: Authors suggested each seasonal flu vaccination may recruit only limited numbers of new T cells.

This clonotype was recorded a few times. Its specificity is unknown. The sequencing used PBMCs from blood, collected 45 days after vaccination. The V and J genes are TRBV5-5 and TRBJ2-3, with 7 bases identical to TRBD1. This TCR was sampled from a man over 45 who received an inactivated influenza vaccine. The CDR3 region has the DNA TGTGCCAGCAGAAAAACAGGGGTGAGATCCACAGATACGCAGTATTTT. Translating gives CASRKTGVRSTDTQYF. The full variable domain, rest sourced from reference TRBV5-5 and TRBJ2-3, is DAGVTQSPTHLIKTRGQQVTLRCSPISGHKSVSWYQQVLGQGPQFIFQYYEKEERGRGNFPDRFSARQFPNYSSELNVNALLLGDSALYLCASRKTGVRSTDTQYFGPGTRLTVL.